This is a list of T cell receptor beta chains from one sample in a study of shared clonotypes between healthy human individuals. Using immunoSEQ multiplex PCR, the repertoire was profiled, and TCRdb retains in-frame clones only, with some absent. The sample has 2 million to 3 million clones, roughly 93% seen once. The sequenced sample consisted of naive CD4+ T cells from PBMCs. The receptors shown here come from a man younger than 35 in good health. Some clones in this sample may be carry-over from other donors' samples. Both conserved end residues are part of each CDR3.

TRBV28	TRBJ2-7	CASSLSGTARDEQYF
TRBV18	TRBJ1-1	CASSPYNPLLGTEAFF
TRBV7-2	TRBJ1-5	CASSSPPRPQHF
TRBV5-6	TRBJ2-3	CASSFQLAIRADTQYF
TRBV28	TRBJ2-1	CASSFGGSVDEQFF
TRBV6-6	TRBJ2-7	CASSYGLAGDYEQYF
TRBV5-6	TRBJ2-7	CASSSATGMTDEQYF
TRBV11-2	TRBJ2-7	CASSLGLAGEIYEQYF
TRBV2	TRBJ2-5	CASSAGTGKETQYF
TRBV6-6	TRBJ1-1	CASSYSPARGTEAFF
TRBV7-3	TRBJ2-3	CASSQGLGVDTQYF
TRBV14	TRBJ2-7	CASSQGPGGRLGEQYF
TRBV21-1	TRBJ1-2	CASTPRRGQGLLYGYTF
TRBV28	TRBJ2-7	CASRGTRSYEQYF
TRBV14	TRBJ1-1	CASSQQGITEAFF
TRBV18	TRBJ1-5	CASSLQGAGSNQPQHF
TRBV7-9	TRBJ2-3	CASGRGGTGGSDTQYF
TRBV29-1	TRBJ2-5	CSVGLAEQETQYF
TRBV28	TRBJ1-5	CASSQQGGGNQPQHF
TRBV7-9	TRBJ2-7	CASSFEGTYEQYF
TRBV19	TRBJ2-7	CASSKTVSGAIYEQYF
TRBV5-1	TRBJ2-5	CASSLGPQVGETQYF
TRBV12-5	TRBJ1-1	CASGWSLGAFF
TRBV28	TRBJ1-2	CASGLSKGAGKDGYTF
TRBV5-4	TRBJ1-1	CASSLASPGANTEAFF
TRBV4-1	TRBJ2-1	CASSQVRADPYNEQFF
TRBV5-6	TRBJ1-1	CASSTVGAPATEAFF
TRBV5-4	TRBJ1-2	CASSLTGAHVNYGYTF
TRBV5-4	TRBJ2-1	CASSQEGAGLIEQFF
TRBV28	TRBJ2-1	CAVTGGSDLYNEQFF
TRBV30	TRBJ2-2	CAWSVMGQGAGELFF
TRBV11-2	TRBJ2-1	CASSWGLAGNEQFF
TRBV6-1	TRBJ2-1	CASSVERFSYNEQFF
TRBV12-5	TRBJ2-1	CASGLGTGSYNEQFF
TRBV5-1	TRBJ2-3	CASSYGTGTDTQYF
TRBV29-1	TRBJ2-3	CSVGTSGSADTQYF
TRBV29-1	TRBJ2-1	CSVVDYWSGRYEQFF
TRBV6-6	TRBJ2-1	CASSYGQGGNEQFF
TRBV11-3	TRBJ2-7	CASKKGAGAYEQYF
TRBV28	TRBJ2-7	CASSYSGGSYEQYF